This TCR beta chain stems from a study of blood T cells in healthy people across ages. About this clonotype: No antigen is known for it.

Healthy Caucasians from Russia aged about 6 to 90 served as donors. The CDR3 is 15 amino acids. V lost 2 bases, J lost 1 base, and 14 bases lay in between. Germline V gene sequence: CDR1 GTSNPN, CDR2 SVGIG (reference sequence). Study findings and constraints: In older individuals, TCR beta diversity per million T cells was lower, falling roughly linearly with age. More naive CD4+ cells and higher diversity were found in long-lived than in aged donors.

A second PCR, run for about 7 to 11 cycles, used a sample-barcoded 5' primer plus a J-beta primer mix. Paired-end reads containing CDR3 totaled no fewer than 2.5 million for each sample. TCRdb passed the 5' RACE reads through MiXCR, listing each CDR3 protein once. The table shows hundreds of thousands of distinct CDR3 sequences, with about half occurring only once. The TCR originated in an elderly man in good health. The chain joins TRBV30 to TRBJ2-5; D possibly corresponds to TRBD2 (6 bases). Sample: blood. CDR3 in amino acids: CAWSFSGVVQETQYF. As DNA, the CDR3 is TGTGCCTGGAGTTTTAGCGGCGTGGTCCAAGAGACCCAGTACTTC.